The 30 T cell receptor beta chains listed next were all sequenced from one sample in a study of cytomegalovirus exposure and HLA in healthy donors. Use of 60 Vbeta and 13 Jbeta primers characterized the PCR. This table comes from immunoSEQ multiplex PCR, and its TCRdb copy is limited to in-frame clones, with some not included. The profile covers around 97,000 clones, with roughly four fifths appearing a single time and roughly 3.5% taken by the ten largest. Material: PBMCs. These receptor sequences come from a man aged 40-55 years in good health and CMV-seronegative.

The chain joins TRBV2 to TRBJ2-5; D gene uncertain. The CDR3 loop spans 13 amino acids. Germline CDR1 and CDR2: SNHLY and FYNNEI. Trimming removed 3 bases from V and 5 bases from J, with 10 bases in between. The DNA of the CDR3 is TGTGCCAGCAGTGAGCCGGGTCCGGAGACCCAGTACTTC. Protein product: CASSEPGPETQYF.

The J gene is TRBJ2-7, the V gene TRBV19; D is possibly TRBD2 (5 bases). The CDR3 is 14 residues long. The V end lost 3 bases, the J end lost 3 bases, and 12 bases lay between the germline ends. CDR1 LNHDA and CDR2 SQIVND come from the germline V gene (reference sequence). CDR3 DNA sequence: TGTGCCAGTAGTATTGAGGGAAGGGTCTACGAGCAGTACTTC. Amino acids: CASSIEGRVYEQYF.

The V and J genes are TRBV5-1 and TRBJ2-5, with 9 bases fitting TRBD1. CDR1 is SGHRS and CDR2 is YFSETQ in the germline V gene. CDR3 length: 15 amino acids. With V trimmed by 4 bases and J by 5 bases, 9 bases remained unmatched. CDR3: CASSGLGQGGETQYF. As DNA, the CDR3 is TGCGCCAGCAGCGGCCTGGGACAGGGTGGGGAGACCCAGTACTTC. Full variable domain (rest looked up from reference TRBV5-1 and TRBJ2-5): KAGVTQTPRYLIKTRGQQVTLSCSPISGHRSVSWYQQTPGQGLQFLFEYFSETQRNKGNFPGRFSGRQFSNSRSEMNVSTLELGDSALYLCASSGLGQGGETQYFGPGTRLLVL.

This clone was counted between two and nine times. V is TRBV5-6 and J is TRBJ2-7; 9 bases are shared with TRBD2. The CDR3 sequence is 15 residues long. V was clipped by 3 bases and J by 5 bases; unmatched bases: 9. Germline lookup yields CDR1 SGHDT and CDR2 YYEEEE. CDR3 residues: CASSSWWRGGHEQYF. The DNA of the CDR3 is TGTGCCAGCAGCTCTTGGTGGCGGGGGGGCCACGAGCAGTACTTC.

The chain employs TRBV27 and TRBJ2-3; D remains ambiguous. V was cut by 2 bases and J by 4 bases, with 7 bases left in between. Germline values: CDR1 MNHEY, CDR2 SMNVEV (reference sequence). The CDR3 contains 13 residues. CDR3: CASSLMASDTQYF. In nucleotides, the CDR3 is TGTGCCAGCAGTTTAATGGCTTCAGATACGCAGTATTTT.

CDR3 DNA: TGTGCCAGCAGCCGAGTCTACGACACTGAAGCTTTCTTT. It translates to CASSRVYDTEAFF. V and J are TRBV7-9 and TRBJ1-1; no clear D gene. Germline V gene sequence: CDR1 SEHNR, CDR2 FQNEAQ (reference sequence). This CDR3 is 13 amino acids long. The V end was cut by 5 bases, the J end by 3 bases, with 10 bases between.

Here the CDR3 DNA reads TGTGCCAGCAAGTTCAGGGGCCCAAATCAAGAGACCCAGTACTTC. Its translation: CASKFRGPNQETQYF. The chain links TRBV6-1 to TRBJ2-5; perhaps TRBD1 as D (6 bases). V was pared by 7 bases and J by 2 bases, with 17 bases between. There are 15 residues in the CDR3. Per germline, CDR1 MNHNS and CDR2 SASEGT.

The chain is built from TRBV6-1 and TRBJ1-2, with a weak D call TRBD1 (6 bases). CDR3 length: 14 residues. Germline CDR1 reads MNHNS; CDR2 reads SASEGT. Trimming removed 2 bases at V and 8 bases at J, with 15 bases between. This CDR3 is CASSESGRGDGYTF. CDR3 nucleotide sequence: TGTGCCAGCAGTGAATCGGGCAGGGGAGACGGCTACACCTTC.

This CDR3 is CASSPAGGLINTEAFF. CDR3 DNA sequence: TGTGCCAGCTCACCCGCCGGGGGACTAATCAACACTGAAGCTTTCTTT. This chain connects TRBV18 to TRBJ1-1, with a weak D call TRBD1 (5 bases). The CDR3 is 16 amino acids. With 3 bases removed from V and 2 bases from J, the gap between germline ends came to 16 bases. Germline CDR1 KGHSH, CDR2 LQKENI.

In DNA form, the CDR3 reads TGTGCCAGTGGCGGACAGGGGTCGAATTCACCCCTCCACTTT. As protein: CASGGQGSNSPLHF. The rearrangement uses TRBV27 and TRBJ1-6; TRBD1 agrees at 9 bases. J lost 7 bases, V lost 9 bases, and 7 bases had no gene match. The germline V gene has CDR1 MNHEY and CDR2 SMNVEV (reference sequence). CDR3 size: 14 residues.

The J gene is TRBJ1-3, the V gene TRBV15, with D perhaps TRBD1 (6 bases). V was shortened by 0 bases and J by 4 bases, with 10 bases between the two germline ends. The length of the CDR3 is 15 residues. Germline V gene lookup returns CDR1 LNHNV and CDR2 YYDKDF (reference sequence). CDR3 residues: CATSRDRGAGNTIYF. In nucleotides, the CDR3 is TGTGCCACCAGCAGAGACAGGGGCGCCGGAAACACCATATATTTT.

CDR3 in amino acids: CASSSGTVAYNEQFF. The CDR3 bases are TGTGCCAGCTCTTCCGGGACAGTGGCCTACAATGAGCAGTTCTTC. The genes are TRBV18 and TRBJ2-1; 7 bases fit TRBD1. After removal of 6 bases from V and 2 bases from J, the junction contained 7 bases not matched to a gene. Looked up from germline, CDR1 is KGHSH and CDR2 is LQKENI. The CDR3 consists of 15 residues.

This clone has just a few counts. The chain uses TRBV2 and TRBJ1-6; D gene uncertain. V lost 9 bases and J lost 1, with 10 bases in between. The germline V gene encodes CDR1 SNHLY and CDR2 FYNNEI. This CDR3 is 14 amino acids long. CDR3 in amino acids: CASRRESYNSPLHF. CDR3 nucleotide sequence: TGTGCCAGTCGAAGGGAGTCCTATAATTCACCCCTCCACTTT. Based on the CDR3 plus reference TRBV2 and TRBJ1-6, the full variable domain is EPEVTQTPSHQVTQMGQEVILRCVPISNHLYFYWYRQILGQKVEFLVSFYNNEISEKSEIFDDQFSVERPDGSNFTLKIRSTKLEDSAMYFCASRRESYNSPLHFGNGTRLTVT.

V is TRBV28 and J is TRBJ1-2, with D perhaps TRBD1 (6 bases). V lost 5 bases and J lost 4, with 17 bases in between. The CDR3 runs to 15 residues. In germline, CDR1 is MDHEN, CDR2 SYDVKM. CDR3 sequence reads: CASSPAHRVSYGYTF. CDR3 in DNA: TGTGCCAGCAGTCCCGCCCACAGGGTTAGCTATGGCTACACCTTC.

Notes on this clone: Other nucleotide sequences in the sample specify the same CDR3. The V and J genes are TRBV7-2 and TRBJ2-7, with D tentatively TRBD1 (6 bases). The CDR3 is 14 amino acids. The germline V gene encodes CDR1 SGHTA and CDR2 FQGNSA. Trimming took 5 bases from V and 0 from J, leaving 11 bases between them. The CDR3 DNA reads as TGTGCCAGCAGCGCCCGGACAGACTCCTACGAGCAGTACTTC. Protein sequence: CASSARTDSYEQYF.

The rearrangement links TRBV4-2 to TRBJ1-5; D unclear. The germline V gene encodes CDR1 LGHNA and CDR2 YNFKEQ. The CDR3 spans 14 residues. V lost 0 bases and J lost 5, with 8 bases in between. The CDR3 protein is CASSQDHIYQPQHF. DNA for the CDR3: TGTGCCAGCAGCCAAGATCACATTTATCAGCCCCAGCATTTT.

The CDR3 nucleotides read TGTGCCAGCAGCTCGGGACAGTACAATGGCTACACCTTC. Its protein product is CASSSGQYNGYTF. The chain is built from TRBV7-2 and TRBJ1-2; 7 positions agree with TRBD1. Germline loops: CDR1 SGHTA, CDR2 FQGNSA. V shed 4 bases, J shed 6 bases, and the junction held 5 bases outside the gene matches. The CDR3 length is 13 residues.

The chain is built from TRBV5-1 and TRBJ1-2, with 11 positions matching TRBD1. The germline V gene encodes CDR1 SGHRS and CDR2 YFSETQ. Trimming cost V 0 bases and J 4 bases; bases outside gene matches: 5. There are 16 residues in the CDR3. Here the CDR3 reads CASSLGTGGRSYGYTF. The CDR3 DNA follows: TGCGCCAGCAGCTTGGGGACAGGGGGCCGGAGCTATGGCTACACCTTC.

The V call is TRBV7-7, the J call TRBJ2-7; D is possibly TRBD1 (5 bases). CDR1 is SSHAT, CDR2 FNYEAQ, per germline (reference sequence). Between the trimmed V and J ends, which lost 5 bases and 3 bases, there was a span of 17 bases. The CDR3 covers 15 residues. The CDR3 loop is CASSPEIGVNYEQYF. The CDR3 DNA reads TGTGCCAGCAGCCCCGAAATAGGGGTCAACTACGAGCAGTACTTC.

By share, this clone ranks as medium-sized. CDR3 protein: CASSLWADGRGNADGYTF. For the CDR3, the DNA is TGTGCCAGCAGCTTGTGGGCAGATGGAAGGGGGAACGCGGATGGCTACACCTTC. The V gene is TRBV5-6, the J gene TRBJ1-2, with D perhaps matching TRBD1 (6 bases). This CDR3 contains 18 residues. V shed 1 base and J shed 6 bases, with 25 bases lying between them. The V gene's germline CDR1 is SGHDT and CDR2 YYEEEE.

This chain links TRBV29-1 with TRBJ1-4; D not certain. Germline V lookup: CDR1 SQVTM, CDR2 ANQGSEA. This CDR3 spans 12 amino acids. Trimming stripped 5 bases from V and 8 bases from J, with 12 bases between. CDR3 bases: TGCAGCGTTAGAGACGGGGTCGAAAAACTGTTTTTT. It codes for CSVRDGVEKLFF.

J is TRBJ2-7 and V is TRBV7-8; tentative D call: TRBD2 (7 bases). The germline V gene has CDR1 SGHVS and CDR2 FQNEAQ. This CDR3 has 15 amino acids. Deletions cut 7 bases from V and 3 bases from J, with 19 bases between. This CDR3 reads CASTHPGGHRYEQYF. The CDR3 DNA reads TGTGCCAGCACCCATCCGGGGGGCCATCGCTACGAGCAGTACTTC. The full variable domain, with the rest looked up from reference TRBV7-8 and TRBJ2-7, is GAGVSQSPRYKVAKRGQDVALRCDPISGHVSLFWYQQALGQGPEFLTYFQNEAQLDKSGLPSDRFFAERPEGSVSTLKIQRTQQEDSAVYLCASTHPGGHRYEQYFGPGTRLTVT.

V is TRBV10-3 and J is TRBJ1-5; TRBD1 is a possible D gene (5 bases). V was clipped by 8 bases and J by 3 bases, with 14 bases between them. Germline V gene sequence: CDR1 ENHRY, CDR2 SYGVKD. This CDR3 region has 14 residues. As DNA, the CDR3 is TGTGCCATCTCTTACACAGGTATCAATCAGCCCCAGCATTTT. It specifies CAISYTGINQPQHF.

The chain uses TRBV19 and TRBJ1-1, with D possibly TRBD1 on 6 matching bases. CDR3 size: 13 residues. Trimming cost V 8 bases and J 0 bases, with 10 bases left between them. Germline V gene data show CDR1 as LNHDA and CDR2 as SQIVND (reference sequence). This CDR3 reads CASLDSMNTEAFF. Written as DNA, the CDR3 is TGTGCCAGTTTGGACAGCATGAACACTGAAGCTTTCTTT.

CDR3 DNA: TGTGCCAGCAGCTTGACTAGCGGGCCCAACTCGGAAGAGACCCAGTACTTC. Translation gives CASSLTSGPNSEETQYF. The gene calls are TRBV5-4 and TRBJ2-5, with 9 bases aligning to TRBD2. The trim removed 1 base at V and 3 bases at J, leaving 10 bases unmatched. Germline V CDR1 and CDR2: SGHNT, YYREEE (reference sequence). This CDR3 has 17 amino acids.

V and J are TRBV16 and TRBJ2-1; D may be TRBD2 (5 bases). The CDR3 covers 13 residues. Trimming took off 0 bases at V and 7 bases at J, with 7 bases between the two ends. Germline V gene lookup returns CDR1 KGHSY and CDR2 FQNENV. In DNA, the CDR3 is TGTGCCAGCAGCCAATCCGGGGTAAATGAGCAGTTCTTC. This gives the protein CASSQSGVNEQFF.

The CDR3 spells CASSQEAGSGANVLTF. The DNA for the CDR3 is TGCGCCAGCAGCCAAGAAGCAGGGTCTGGGGCCAACGTCCTGACTTTC. The chain combines TRBV4-3 with TRBJ2-6; D perhaps matches TRBD1 (5 bases). The length of the CDR3 is 16 residues. Trimming cost V 0 bases and J 1 base, with 7 bases left between them. The V gene's germline CDR1 is LGHNA and CDR2 YSLEER.

The chain has TRBV5-4 and TRBJ2-3; a weak D match, TRBD1 (5 bases). There are 12 residues in the CDR3. The germline V gene has CDR1 SGHNT and CDR2 YYREEE (reference sequence). Deletions cut 0 bases from V and 7 bases from J, with 6 bases between. Written as DNA, the CDR3 is TGTGCCAGCAGCTTGGAGGGGAATACGCAGTATTTT. Translating gives CASSLEGNTQYF.

The rearrangement uses TRBV6-5 and TRBJ2-1, with 7 positions matching TRBD2. The ends lost 0 bases at V and 2 bases at J; junction bases unmatched: 4. CDR3 size: 16 residues. The germline V gene encodes CDR1 MNHEY and CDR2 SVGAGI. CDR3 region: CASSYSIRGAYNEQFF. The CDR3, as DNA: TGTGCCAGCAGTTACTCGATCCGGGGGGCCTACAATGAGCAGTTCTTC.

The chain recombines TRBV7-9 with TRBJ2-1; D is ambiguous. V gave up 6 bases and J gave up 0 bases, with 12 bases separating them. This CDR3 comprises 15 residues. Germline V gives CDR1 SEHNR, CDR2 FQNEAQ (reference sequence). CDR3 in amino acids: CASSTSMSSYNEQFF. The CDR3, as DNA: TGTGCCAGCAGTACCTCTATGAGCTCCTACAATGAGCAGTTCTTC.